The 28 T cell receptor beta chains given below trace back to one sample, sequenced in a study of CD8 T cells in Susac syndrome. Random hexamers were used to reverse transcribe the RNA input (about 0.5 to 1 ug). TCRdb fed the immunoSEQ multiplex PCR reads into MiXCR, producing one record per CDR3 protein. The sample lists approximately 180,000 distinct CDR3 sequences, roughly 92% seen once, with roughly 0.1% in the top ten. The sequenced sample was CD4+ T cells from PBMCs. These receptors originate from a human donor with multiple sclerosis.

The rearrangement joins TRBV13 to TRBJ2-2, with TRBD1 matching over 11 bases. The CDR3 consists of 14 residues. Trimming cost V 5 bases and J 6 bases; bases outside gene matches: 2. Germline lookup yields CDR1 PRHDT and CDR2 FYEKMQ (reference sequence). CDR3 sequence (DNA): TGTGCCAGCAGCGGACAGGGGGCGGCCGGGGAGCTGTTTTTT. It encodes CASSGQGAAGELFF.

The V gene is TRBV20-1, the J gene TRBJ1-1; the match to TRBD1 covers 7 bases. J was trimmed by 3 bases and V by 7 bases; bases with no gene match: 8. The CDR3 runs 13 residues. Germline V gives CDR1 DFQATT, CDR2 SNEGSKA (reference sequence). Here the CDR3 DNA reads TGCAGTGTCTCACAGGGGTTCGACACTGAAGCTTTCTTT. It specifies CSVSQGFDTEAFF.

The rearrangement joins TRBV24-1 to TRBJ2-1; D remains ambiguous. CDR3 length: 14 amino acids. Deletions cut 4 bases from V and 5 bases from J, with 11 bases between. In germline, CDR1 is KGHDR, CDR2 SFDVKD. DNA of the CDR3: TGTGCCACCAGTGACCCCCGGGCCCACAATGAGCAGTTCTTC. It yields the protein CATSDPRAHNEQFF.

The gene calls are TRBV28 and TRBJ2-1; a possible D gene is TRBD1 (6 bases). CDR3 length equals 11 residues. The V end lost 6 bases, the J end lost 11 bases, and 11 bases lay between the germline ends. Germline values: CDR1 MDHEN, CDR2 SYDVKM. The CDR3 sequence is CASSQGTQQFF. DNA for the CDR3: TGTGCCAGCAGCCAGGGGACCCAGCAGTTCTTC.

V gene TRBV6-1 combines with J gene TRBJ2-7; perhaps TRBD2 as D (5 bases). CDR1 and CDR2 from the germline V gene are MNHNS and SASEGT. The V end lost 1 base, the J end lost 3 bases, and 10 bases lay between the germline ends. CDR3 length: 14 amino acids. The CDR3 region has the DNA TGTGCCAGCAGTGAAGGCCCGGGGAACTACGAGCAGTACTTC. It encodes CASSEGPGNYEQYF.

V usage is TRBV7-2 and J usage is TRBJ2-7, with D possibly matching TRBD2 (6 bases). Trimming cost V 3 bases and J 4 bases, with 13 bases left between them. This CDR3 spans 14 amino acids. Germline loops: CDR1 SGHTA, CDR2 FQGNSA. The CDR3 reads CASSFWRDGYEQYF. CDR3 nucleotides: TGTGCCAGCAGCTTTTGGAGGGATGGGTACGAGCAGTACTTC.

This chain uses TRBV6-1 with TRBJ1-4; D call uncertain. CDR3 length: 14 residues. Germline V gene lookup returns CDR1 MNHNS and CDR2 SASEGT. Trimming shortened V by 8 bases and J by 6 bases, and 16 bases separated the two germline ends. In DNA form, the CDR3 reads TGTGCCAGCGATCGGGGAGGAGACGATGAAAAACTGTTTTTT. Encoded protein: CASDRGGDDEKLFF.

V and J are TRBV30 and TRBJ1-5; 8 nucleotides agree with TRBD1. The V gene end was trimmed by 3 bases and the J gene end by 7 bases; junction bases not matched to a gene: 11. CDR1 and CDR2 from the germline V gene are GTSNPN and SVGIG (reference sequence). The CDR3 loop spans 15 amino acids. CDR3 loop: CAWSHKTGGRQPQHF. The CDR3 DNA is TGTGCCTGGAGCCATAAAACAGGGGGACGGCAGCCCCAGCATTTT.

This chain joins TRBV7-2 and TRBJ2-1; D not resolved. CDR1 and CDR2 from the germline V gene are SGHTA and FQGNSA. Trimming took off 4 bases at V and 12 bases at J, with 19 bases between the two ends. This CDR3 spans 14 amino acids. The CDR3 spells CASSYRRVLDGQFF. DNA of the CDR3: TGTGCCAGCAGCTACAGAAGGGTCCTAGATGGGCAGTTCTTC.

V gene TRBV7-9 combines with J gene TRBJ1-1, with D possibly being TRBD1 (5 bases). This CDR3 is 14 amino acids long. The germline gives CDR1 SEHNR, CDR2 FQNEAQ (reference sequence). Trimming pared 2 bases from V and 4 bases from J, leaving 11 bases between. The CDR3 is CASSLPNGGTEAFF. The CDR3 nucleotides read TGTGCCAGCAGCTTACCGAATGGGGGCACTGAAGCTTTCTTT.

The rearrangement joins TRBV2 to TRBJ1-5, with TRBD1 matching 8 bases. CDR3 length: 15 amino acids. Looked up from germline, CDR1 is SNHLY and CDR2 is FYNNEI. The trim removed 3 bases at V and 1 base at J, leaving 2 bases unmatched. CDR3 loop: CASSEGQASNQPQHF. The CDR3 coding sequence is TGTGCCAGCAGTGAGGGACAGGCGAGCAATCAGCCCCAGCATTTT. Combining the CDR3 with reference TRBV2 and TRBJ1-5 gives the whole variable domain EPEVTQTPSHQVTQMGQEVILRCVPISNHLYFYWYRQILGQKVEFLVSFYNNEISEKSEIFDDQFSVERPDGSNFTLKIRSTKLEDSAMYFCASSEGQASNQPQHFGDGTRLSIL.

The chain recombines TRBV3-1 with TRBJ2-1, with 10 bases lining up with TRBD2. J was trimmed by 9 bases and V by 0 bases; bases with no gene match: 14. CDR3 length: 18 residues. CDR1 and CDR2 (germline): LGHDT, YNNKEL (reference sequence). CDR3 residues: CASSQDLGEAGGRTEQFF. The DNA for the CDR3 is TGTGCCAGCAGCCAAGATCTTGGTGAAGCGGGAGGGCGGACTGAGCAGTTCTTC.

The chain uses TRBV12-3 or TRBV12-4 and TRBJ2-1; 11 bases agree with TRBD2. This CDR3 is 15 amino acids long. V was clipped by 6 bases and J by 6 bases; unmatched bases: 7. The CDR3 nucleotides are TGTGCCAGCAGGATAGCGGGAGGGGTAGGCAATGAGCAGTTCTTC. Its protein product is CASRIAGGVGNEQFF.

This clonotype was recorded once. The chain links TRBV4-1 to TRBJ1-6; a possible D gene is TRBD1 (6 bases). Germline loops: CDR1 MGHRA, CDR2 YSYEKL. Trimming left V 1 base short and J 3 bases short, with 7 bases between. The CDR3 covers 15 residues. CDR3: CASSQGQVYNSPLHF. The CDR3 region has the DNA TGCGCCAGCAGCCAAGGACAGGTCTATAATTCACCCCTCCACTTT.

The chain couples TRBV28 to TRBJ2-7, with D perhaps being TRBD1 or TRBD2 (7 bases each). The germline CDR1 and CDR2 sequences are MDHEN and SYDVKM. The ends were cut back, 11 bases at V and 10 bases at J, with 18 bases in the middle. CDR3 size: 11 residues. The CDR3, as DNA: TGTGCCTCACTAGCGCCAGGGGGACAGTACTTC. Residues: CASLAPGGQYF.

The chain joins TRBV28 to TRBJ1-1, with 9 bases aligning to TRBD1. With V trimmed by 5 bases and J by 4 bases, 11 bases remained unmatched. Germline V lookup: CDR1 MDHEN, CDR2 SYDVKM. The CDR3 has 16 amino acids. Here the CDR3 reads CASSPSLGQGSTEAFF. The CDR3 nucleotides read TGTGCCAGCAGTCCATCTCTAGGACAGGGGAGCACTGAAGCTTTCTTT.

The chain uses TRBV12-3 or TRBV12-4 and TRBJ2-5; a possible D gene is TRBD2 (5 bases). The CDR3 spans 14 residues. V lost 5 bases to trimming and J lost 4 bases, with 14 bases between them. CDR3 in amino acids: CASSRTSPPETQYF. The CDR3, as DNA: TGTGCCAGCAGTCGGACTTCCCCCCCAGAGACCCAGTACTTC.

The chain couples TRBV12-3 or TRBV12-4 to TRBJ1-5; unclear D gene. The CDR3 consists of 13 residues. V was trimmed by 2 bases and J by 1 base, leaving 3 bases between them. CDR3 sequence (DNA): TGTGCCAGCAGTTTACAGAGCAATCAGCCCCAGCATTTT. This codes for CASSLQSNQPQHF.

The chain employs TRBV3-1 and TRBJ1-1, with D hard to call. CDR3 length equals 14 residues. The V and J ends lost 2 bases and 3 bases respectively, with 10 bases between them. Germline V gene data show CDR1 as LGHDT and CDR2 as YNNKEL (reference sequence). The CDR3 DNA is TGTGCCAGCAGCCAATGGGCGGGAGACACTGAAGCTTTCTTT. It translates to CASSQWAGDTEAFF.

V gene TRBV12-3 or TRBV12-4 combines with J gene TRBJ1-5; the D is unclear. This CDR3 has 15 amino acids. The V end was cut by 7 bases, the J end by 6 bases, with 19 bases between. CDR3 protein: CASTLSQMSIQPQHF. In DNA, the CDR3 is TGTGCCAGCACCCTGAGCCAAATGTCTATTCAGCCCCAGCATTTT.

The chain links TRBV30 to TRBJ2-3; D is ambiguous. In germline, CDR1 is GTSNPN, CDR2 SVGIG (reference sequence). CDR3 length equals 15 residues. Trimming removed 2 bases from V and 2 bases from J, with 14 bases in between. The CDR3 coding sequence is TGTGCCTGGAGTCCCAAGGCGGATTTCACAGATACGCAGTATTTT. This sequence encodes CAWSPKADFTDTQYF.

This clonotype was detected once. J is TRBJ1-3 and V is TRBV9; D may be TRBD1 (6 bases). V gave up 4 bases and J gave up 0 bases, with 14 bases separating them. Germline CDR1 and CDR2: SGDLS and YYNGEE. This CDR3 spans 16 amino acids. In DNA form, the CDR3 reads TGTGCCAGCAGCCCAACGGGGGCAAGCTCTGGAAACACCATATATTTT. As protein: CASSPTGASSGNTIYF.

This chain joins TRBV27 and TRBJ2-2, with TRBD1 identical over 10 bases. V gave up 3 bases and J gave up 4 bases; unmatched junction bases: 2. Germline V lookup: CDR1 MNHEY, CDR2 SMNVEV (reference sequence). This CDR3 spans 15 amino acids. CDR3 sequence (DNA): TGTGCCAGCAGTTTTTGGACAGGGGGCACCGGGGAGCTGTTTTTT. This codes for CASSFWTGGTGELFF.

The chain uses TRBV2 and TRBJ1-2, with a possible D match to TRBD1 (5 bases). With 0 bases removed from V and 4 bases from J, the gap between germline ends came to 12 bases. Germline-derived CDR1 and CDR2 are SNHLY and FYNNEI. The CDR3 sequence is 15 residues long. The CDR3 region is CASSEARGWGYGYTF. Here the CDR3 DNA reads TGTGCCAGCAGTGAAGCACGGGGGTGGGGCTATGGCTACACCTTC.

The V gene is TRBV25-1, the J gene TRBJ1-2, with 9 bases matching TRBD1. The CDR3 extends over 13 amino acids. V dropped 4 bases and J dropped 7; count of bases not matched to a gene: 4. Germline CDR1 is MGHDK and CDR2 is SYGVNS. The CDR3 bases are TGTGCCAGCAGTGTACAGGGGGCGGGTGGCTACACCTTC. It translates to CASSVQGAGGYTF.

The DNA for the CDR3 is TGTGCCAGCAGTTACGGACAGTTGAACACTGAAGCTTTCTTT. This sequence encodes CASSYGQLNTEAFF. This sequence joins TRBV6-2 or TRBV6-3 and TRBJ1-1; possibly TRBD1 for D (6 bases). The CDR3 runs to 14 residues. Germline CDR1 MNHEY, CDR2 SVGEGT. The V and J ends lost 2 bases and 0 bases respectively, with 7 bases between them.

The chain combines TRBV2 with TRBJ2-2; D may be TRBD1 or TRBD2 (5 bases each). V lost 5 bases and J 4 bases, leaving 20 bases between the germline ends. Germline V lookup: CDR1 SNHLY, CDR2 FYNNEI. This CDR3 contains 17 residues. The DNA of the CDR3 is TGTGCCAGCAGTATCCTGCTACCCAGGGCGGGCACCGGGGAGCTGTTTTTT. Amino acid sequence: CASSILLPRAGTGELFF.

The sample holds one count of this clonotype. The chain has TRBV30 and TRBJ1-1; D not certain. Trimming stripped 3 bases from V and 6 bases from J, with 11 bases between. The V gene's germline CDR1 is GTSNPN and CDR2 SVGIG (reference sequence). The CDR3 has 12 residues. The CDR3 loop reads CAWSPSRAEAFF. CDR3 nucleotides: TGTGCCTGGAGCCCGAGTCGAGCTGAAGCTTTCTTT.